The clone carrying this T cell receptor beta chain was seen only once. A second PCR, run for 7 to 11 cycles, used a sample-barcoded 5' primer plus a J-beta primer mix. TCRdb itself ran the 5' RACE reads through MiXCR, one entry per CDR3 protein. The sample carries 600,000 to 800,000 distinct CDR3 sequences, 40% to 65% recorded once. The junction had 6 bases not matched to a gene; V was cut back by 10 bases and J by 6 bases. CDR1 is MNHEY, CDR2 SMNVEV, per germline (reference sequence). The CDR3 contains 12 residues. The data were taken from a study of blood T cells in healthy people across ages. The clonotype comes from a woman over 75 in good health. Material: blood. V and J are TRBV27 and TRBJ1-5; 7 nucleotides agree with TRBD1. The CDR3: CATSQGTQPQHF. CDR3 bases: TGTGCCACGTCACAGGGGACTCAGCCCCAGCATTTT.